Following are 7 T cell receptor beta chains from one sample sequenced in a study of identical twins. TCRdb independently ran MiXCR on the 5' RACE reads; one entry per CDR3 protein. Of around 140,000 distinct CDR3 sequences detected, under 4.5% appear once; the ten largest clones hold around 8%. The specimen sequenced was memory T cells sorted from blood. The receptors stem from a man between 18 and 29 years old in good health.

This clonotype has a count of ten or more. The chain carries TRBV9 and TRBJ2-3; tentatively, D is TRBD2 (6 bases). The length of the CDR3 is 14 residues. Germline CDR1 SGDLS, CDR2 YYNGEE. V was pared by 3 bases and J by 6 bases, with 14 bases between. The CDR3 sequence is CASSEGLNRDTQYF. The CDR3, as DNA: TGTGCCAGCAGCGAGGGACTGAACCGGGATACGCAGTATTTT.

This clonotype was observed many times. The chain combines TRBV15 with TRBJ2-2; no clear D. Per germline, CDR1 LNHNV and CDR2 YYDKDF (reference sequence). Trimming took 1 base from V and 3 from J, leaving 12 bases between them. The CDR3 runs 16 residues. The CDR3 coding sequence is TGTGCCACCAGCAGAGGGGCAGGCGATCACACCGGGGAGCTGTTTTTT. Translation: CATSRGAGDHTGELFF.

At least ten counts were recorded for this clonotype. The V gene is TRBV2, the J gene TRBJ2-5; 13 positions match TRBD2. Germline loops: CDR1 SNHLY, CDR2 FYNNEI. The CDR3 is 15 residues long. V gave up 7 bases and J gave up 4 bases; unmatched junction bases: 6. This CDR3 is CASTPGLAGVETQYF. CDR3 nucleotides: TGTGCCAGCACTCCCGGACTAGCGGGAGTAGAGACCCAGTACTTC.

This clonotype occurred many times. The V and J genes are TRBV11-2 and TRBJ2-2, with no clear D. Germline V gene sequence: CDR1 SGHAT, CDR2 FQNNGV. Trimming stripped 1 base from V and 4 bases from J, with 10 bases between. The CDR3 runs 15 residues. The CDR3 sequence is CASSLGLVVTGELFF. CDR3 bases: TGTGCCAGCAGCTTAGGCCTAGTTGTCACCGGGGAGCTGTTTTTT.

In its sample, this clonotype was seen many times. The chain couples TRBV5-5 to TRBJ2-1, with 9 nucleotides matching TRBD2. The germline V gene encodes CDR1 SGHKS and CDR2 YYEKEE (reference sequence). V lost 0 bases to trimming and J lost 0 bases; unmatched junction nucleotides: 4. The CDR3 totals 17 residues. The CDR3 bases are TGTGCCAGCAGCTTGGTAGCGGGAGACCTCTCCTACAATGAGCAGTTCTTC. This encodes CASSLVAGDLSYNEQFF.

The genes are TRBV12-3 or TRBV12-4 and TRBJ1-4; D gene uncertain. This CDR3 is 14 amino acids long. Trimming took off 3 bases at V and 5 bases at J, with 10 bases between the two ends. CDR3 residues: CASSLGVPNEKLFF. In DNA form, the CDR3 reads TGTGCCAGCAGTTTGGGAGTTCCAAATGAAAAACTGTTTTTT.

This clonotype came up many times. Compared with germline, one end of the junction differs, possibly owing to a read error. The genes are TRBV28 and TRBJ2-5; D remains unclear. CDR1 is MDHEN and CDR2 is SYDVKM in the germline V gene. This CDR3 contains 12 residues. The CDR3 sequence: CASSFYQDRTDF. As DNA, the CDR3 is TGTGCCAGCAGTTTCTATCAGGACCGCACGGACTTC.